These 5 T cell receptor beta chains were sequenced from one sample in a study of shared clonotypes between healthy human individuals. Using immunoSEQ multiplex PCR, the repertoire was profiled, and TCRdb retains in-frame clones only, with some absent. The sample holds 2 million to 2.5 million clones; 90% to 97% are singletons and the top ten take more than 0.1%. The sequenced sample was naive CD4+ T cells sorted from blood. Subset defined: CD45RA+ positively selected. Receptors were obtained from a man younger than 35 in good health.

CDR3 nucleotide sequence: TGTGCCAGCAGCAGGTCTAGCGGGAACGGGGACGAGCAGTACTTC. It translates to CASSRSSGNGDEQYF. This sequence joins TRBV5-4 and TRBJ2-7; TRBD2 aligns across 9 bases. Losses at the gene ends were 4 bases for V and 5 bases for J; bases not matched to a gene: 10. The CDR3 spans 15 residues. Germline V gene sequence: CDR1 SGHNT, CDR2 YYREEE (reference sequence).

This sequence joins TRBV19 and TRBJ2-7; a weak D match, TRBD2 (6 bases). Germline-derived CDR1 and CDR2 are LNHDA and SQIVND (reference sequence). This CDR3 comprises 13 residues. V gave up 5 bases and J gave up 5 bases, with 13 bases separating them. CDR3 DNA: TGTGCCAGTAGTGTCGGGACTCCCAACGAGCAGTACTTC. It yields the protein CASSVGTPNEQYF.

This sequence joins TRBV5-1 and TRBJ2-3; D gene uncertain. Trimming took 0 bases from V and 4 from J, leaving 9 bases between them. Germline V lookup: CDR1 SGHRS, CDR2 YFSETQ. The CDR3 has 14 amino acids. The CDR3 nucleotides are TGCGCCAGCAGCTTGGGAGCCGCCGCAGATACGCAGTATTTT. Its translation: CASSLGAAADTQYF.

This clone appeared a single time. The chain couples TRBV6-5 to TRBJ1-1; the match to TRBD1 covers 10 bases. CDR1 MNHEY and CDR2 SVGAGI come from the germline V gene. V trimming: 9 bases; J trimming: 4 bases; junction bases outside the gene matches: 5. The CDR3 loop spans 13 amino acids. This CDR3 reads CASRQGAVTEAFF. CDR3 nucleotides: TGTGCCAGTCGACAGGGGGCGGTCACTGAAGCTTTCTTT.

CDR3 sequence reads: CASSSPGKGTYEQYF. CDR3 DNA: TGTGCCAGCAGTTCCCCAGGGAAGGGGACCTACGAGCAGTACTTC. The chain has TRBV28 and TRBJ2-7; possibly TRBD1 for D (5 bases). The V gene's germline CDR1 is MDHEN and CDR2 SYDVKM. V was pared by 4 bases and J by 2 bases, with 15 bases between. This CDR3 has 15 amino acids.